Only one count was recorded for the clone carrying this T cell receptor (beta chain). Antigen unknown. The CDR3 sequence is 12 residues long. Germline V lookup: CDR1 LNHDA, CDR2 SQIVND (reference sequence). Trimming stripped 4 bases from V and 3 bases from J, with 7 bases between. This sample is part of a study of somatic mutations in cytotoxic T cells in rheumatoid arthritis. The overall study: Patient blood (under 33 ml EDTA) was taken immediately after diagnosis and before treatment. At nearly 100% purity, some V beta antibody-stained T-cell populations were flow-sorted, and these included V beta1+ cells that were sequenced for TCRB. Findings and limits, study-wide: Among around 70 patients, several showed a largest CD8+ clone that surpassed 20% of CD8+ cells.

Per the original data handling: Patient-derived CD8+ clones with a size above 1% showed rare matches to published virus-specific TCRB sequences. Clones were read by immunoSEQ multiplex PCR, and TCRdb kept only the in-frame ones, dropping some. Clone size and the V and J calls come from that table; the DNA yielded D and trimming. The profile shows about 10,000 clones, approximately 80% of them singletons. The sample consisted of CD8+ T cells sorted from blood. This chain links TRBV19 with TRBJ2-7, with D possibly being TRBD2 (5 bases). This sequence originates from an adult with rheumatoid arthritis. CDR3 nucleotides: TGTGCCAGTAGTAAAGGGAGCTACGAGCAGTACTTC. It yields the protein CASSKGSYEQYF.